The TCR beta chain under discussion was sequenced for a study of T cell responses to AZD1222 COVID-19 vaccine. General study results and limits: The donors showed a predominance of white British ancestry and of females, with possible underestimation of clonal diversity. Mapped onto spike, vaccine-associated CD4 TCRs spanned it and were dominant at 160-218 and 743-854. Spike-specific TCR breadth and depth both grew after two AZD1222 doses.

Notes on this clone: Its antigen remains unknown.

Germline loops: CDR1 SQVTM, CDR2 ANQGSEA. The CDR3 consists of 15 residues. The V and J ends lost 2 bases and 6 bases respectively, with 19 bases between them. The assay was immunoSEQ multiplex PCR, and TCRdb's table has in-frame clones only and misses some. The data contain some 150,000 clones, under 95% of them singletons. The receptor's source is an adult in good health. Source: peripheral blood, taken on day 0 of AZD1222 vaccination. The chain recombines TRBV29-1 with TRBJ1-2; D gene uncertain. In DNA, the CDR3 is TGCAGCGTTGAACTTGGCGGTTTAGGACTTGATGGCTACACCTTC. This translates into CSVELGGLGLDGYTF.